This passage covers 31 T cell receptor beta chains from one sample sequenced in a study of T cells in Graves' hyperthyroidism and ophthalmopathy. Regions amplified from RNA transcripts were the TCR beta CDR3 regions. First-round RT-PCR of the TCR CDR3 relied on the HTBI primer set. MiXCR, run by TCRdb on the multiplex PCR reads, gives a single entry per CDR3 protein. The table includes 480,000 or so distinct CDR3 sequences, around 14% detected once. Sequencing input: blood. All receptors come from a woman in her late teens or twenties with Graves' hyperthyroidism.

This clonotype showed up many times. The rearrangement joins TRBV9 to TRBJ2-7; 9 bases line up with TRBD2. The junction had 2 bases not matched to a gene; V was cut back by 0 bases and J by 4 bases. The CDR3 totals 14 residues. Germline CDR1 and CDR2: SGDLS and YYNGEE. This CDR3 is CASSVGSGSYEQYF. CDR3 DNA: TGTGCCAGCAGCGTAGGTAGCGGGAGTTACGAGCAGTACTTC. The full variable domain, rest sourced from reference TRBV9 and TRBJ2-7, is DSGVTQTPKHLITATGQRVTLRCSPRSGDLSVYWYQQSLDQGLQFLIQYYNGEERAKGNILERFSAQQFPDLHSELNLSSLELGDSALYFCASSVGSGSYEQYFGPGTRLTVT.

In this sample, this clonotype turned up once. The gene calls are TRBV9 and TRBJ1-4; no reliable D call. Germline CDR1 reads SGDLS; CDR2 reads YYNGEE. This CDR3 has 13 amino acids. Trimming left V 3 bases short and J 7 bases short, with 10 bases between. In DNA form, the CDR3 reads TGTGCCAGCAGCGCCCGCATCGGTGAAAAACTGTTTTTT. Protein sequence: CASSARIGEKLFF.

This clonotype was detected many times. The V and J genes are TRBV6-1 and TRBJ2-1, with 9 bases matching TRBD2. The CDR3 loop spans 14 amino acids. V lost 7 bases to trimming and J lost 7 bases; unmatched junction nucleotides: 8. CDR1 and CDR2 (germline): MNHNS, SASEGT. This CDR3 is CASNPGLAVNEQFF. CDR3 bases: TGTGCCAGCAACCCGGGACTAGCAGTAAATGAGCAGTTCTTC.

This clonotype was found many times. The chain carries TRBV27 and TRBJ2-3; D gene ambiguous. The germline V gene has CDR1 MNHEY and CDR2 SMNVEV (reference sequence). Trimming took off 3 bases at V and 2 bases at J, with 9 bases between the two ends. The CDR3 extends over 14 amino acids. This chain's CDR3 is CASSFAGNTDTQYF. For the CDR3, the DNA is TGTGCCAGCAGTTTTGCAGGCAACACAGATACGCAGTATTTT.

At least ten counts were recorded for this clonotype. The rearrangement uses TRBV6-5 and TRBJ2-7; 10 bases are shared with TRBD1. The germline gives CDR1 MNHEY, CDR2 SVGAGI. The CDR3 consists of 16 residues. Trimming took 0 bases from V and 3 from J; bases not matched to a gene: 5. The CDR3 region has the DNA TGTGCCAGCAGTTACTCTCCCGGGACAGGGGTCTACGAGCAGTACGTC. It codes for CASSYSPGTGVYEQYV.

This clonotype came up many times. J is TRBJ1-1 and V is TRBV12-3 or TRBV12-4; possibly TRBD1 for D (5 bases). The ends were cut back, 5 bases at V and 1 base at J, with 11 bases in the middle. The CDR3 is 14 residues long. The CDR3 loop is CASSPTGPNTEAFF. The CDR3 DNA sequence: TGTGCCAGCAGTCCCACGGGACCGAACACTGAAGCTTTCTTT.

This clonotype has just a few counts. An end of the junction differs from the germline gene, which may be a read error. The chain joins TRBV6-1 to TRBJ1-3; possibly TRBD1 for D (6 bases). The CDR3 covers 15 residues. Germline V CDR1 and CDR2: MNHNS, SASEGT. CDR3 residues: CASRIIRPQGNTIHF. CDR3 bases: TGTGCCAGCAGAATCATCCGACCACAGGGAAACACCATACATTTT.

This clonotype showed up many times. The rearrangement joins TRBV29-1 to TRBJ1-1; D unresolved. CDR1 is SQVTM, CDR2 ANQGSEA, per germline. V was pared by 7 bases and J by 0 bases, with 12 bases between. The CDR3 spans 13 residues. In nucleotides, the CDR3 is TGCAGCGCAATTGGACGGGTGAACACTGAAGCTTTCTTT. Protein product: CSAIGRVNTEAFF.

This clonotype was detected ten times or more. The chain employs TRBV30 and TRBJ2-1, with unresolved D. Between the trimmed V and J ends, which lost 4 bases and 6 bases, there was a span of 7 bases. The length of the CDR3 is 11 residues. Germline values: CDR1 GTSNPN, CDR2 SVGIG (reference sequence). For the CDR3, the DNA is TGTGCCTGGATCTTAGGCAATGAGCAGTTCTTC. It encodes CAWILGNEQFF.

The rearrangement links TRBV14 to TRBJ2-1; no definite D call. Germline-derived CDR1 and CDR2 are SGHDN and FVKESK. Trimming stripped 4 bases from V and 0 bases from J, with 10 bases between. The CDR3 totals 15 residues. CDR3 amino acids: CASSRDIRSYNEQFF. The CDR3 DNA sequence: TGTGCCAGCAGCCGCGACATCCGCTCCTACAATGAGCAGTTCTTC.

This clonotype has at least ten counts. CDR3: CASSHRPRDRRAWTQYF. The CDR3 DNA reads TGCGCCAGCAGCCACCGACCAAGGGACCGACGGGCGTGGACCCAGTACTTC. The chain is built from TRBV4-1 and TRBJ2-5; TRBD1 or TRBD2 may be the D gene (5 bases each). V gave up 3 bases and J gave up 7 bases, with 24 bases separating them. The CDR3 extends over 17 amino acids. The germline V gene encodes CDR1 MGHRA and CDR2 YSYEKL.

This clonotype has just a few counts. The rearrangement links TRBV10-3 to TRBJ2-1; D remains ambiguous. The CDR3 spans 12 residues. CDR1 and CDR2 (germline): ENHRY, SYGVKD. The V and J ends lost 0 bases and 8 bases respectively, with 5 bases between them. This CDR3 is CAISESIDEQFF. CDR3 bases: TGTGCCATCAGTGAGTCGATTGATGAGCAGTTCTTC.

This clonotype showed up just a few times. The DNA of the CDR3 is TGCGCCAGCAGCCAAGATTGGGCGGACCAGAATTATAGCAATCAGCCCCAGCATTTT. Amino acids: CASSQDWADQNYSNQPQHF. The genes are TRBV4-1 and TRBJ1-5, with D unclear. V was shortened by 0 bases and J by 0 bases, with 18 bases between the two germline ends. Germline CDR1 MGHRA, CDR2 YSYEKL. CDR3 length: 19 residues.

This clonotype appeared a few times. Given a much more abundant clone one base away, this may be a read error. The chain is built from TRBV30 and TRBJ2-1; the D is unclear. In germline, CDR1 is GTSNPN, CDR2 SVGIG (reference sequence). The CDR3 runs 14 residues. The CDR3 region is CAWSVGLRYNEQLF. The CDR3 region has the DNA TGTGCCTGGAGTGTCGGGCTTAGGTACAATGAGCAGCTCTTC.

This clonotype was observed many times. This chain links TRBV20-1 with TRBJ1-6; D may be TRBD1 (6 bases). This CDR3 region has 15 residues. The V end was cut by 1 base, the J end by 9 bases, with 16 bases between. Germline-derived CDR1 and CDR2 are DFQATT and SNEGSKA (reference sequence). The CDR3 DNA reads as TGCAGTGCTAGAGGGGTGAAGGGGGGAGGTTCACCCCTCCACTTT. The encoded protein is CSARGVKGGGSPLHF.

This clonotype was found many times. CDR3 in DNA: TGTGCCAGCAGCCATCTATCTAGCGGTCAAGGGTACGAGCAGTACTTC. The encoded protein is CASSHLSSGQGYEQYF. The rearrangement links TRBV3-1 to TRBJ2-7; 7 bases line up with TRBD2. CDR1 and CDR2 from the germline V gene are LGHDT and YNNKEL (reference sequence). This CDR3 is 16 amino acids long. J gave up 4 bases and V 3 bases, and 12 bases lay outside the gene matches.

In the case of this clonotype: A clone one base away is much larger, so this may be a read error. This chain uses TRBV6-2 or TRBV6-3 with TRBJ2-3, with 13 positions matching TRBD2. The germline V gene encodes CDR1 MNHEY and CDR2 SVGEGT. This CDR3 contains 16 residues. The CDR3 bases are TGTGCCAGCAGACCCCGACTAGCGGGGGGCACAGATGCGCAGTATTTT. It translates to CASRPRLAGGTDAQYF.

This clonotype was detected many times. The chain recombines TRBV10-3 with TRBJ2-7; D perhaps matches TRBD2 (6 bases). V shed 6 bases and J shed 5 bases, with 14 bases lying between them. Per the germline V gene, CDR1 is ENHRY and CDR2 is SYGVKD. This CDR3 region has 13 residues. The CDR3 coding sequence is TGTGCCATCAGCACCCGGGGGAGGAACGAGCAGTACTTC. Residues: CAISTRGRNEQYF.

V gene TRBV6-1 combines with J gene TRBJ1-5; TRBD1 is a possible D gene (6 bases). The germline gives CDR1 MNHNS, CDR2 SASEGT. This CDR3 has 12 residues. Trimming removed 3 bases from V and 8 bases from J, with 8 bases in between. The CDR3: CASSDRQEPQHF. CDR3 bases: TGTGCCAGCAGTGATCGACAGGAGCCCCAGCATTTT.

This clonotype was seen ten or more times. DNA of the CDR3: TGCAGCGTTGTGCGGGGGGCGACCCGCACAGATACGCAGTATTTT. It specifies CSVVRGATRTDTQYF. J is TRBJ2-3 and V is TRBV29-1; 8 nucleotides agree with TRBD2. Germline CDR1 SQVTM, CDR2 ANQGSEA. V shed 4 bases and J 1 base; nucleotides not matched to a gene: 7. This CDR3 contains 15 residues.

CDR3 sequence reads: CASSVVAGAINEQFF. CDR3 coding DNA: TGTGCCAGCAGCGTAGTAGCGGGAGCCATCAATGAGCAGTTCTTC. The V and J genes are TRBV9 and TRBJ2-1; 9 nucleotides match TRBD2. With V trimmed by 0 bases and J by 6 bases, 4 bases remained unmatched. Germline lookup yields CDR1 SGDLS and CDR2 YYNGEE. The CDR3 runs to 15 residues.

CDR3 in DNA: TGTGCCAGCAACTCTCGAACCCCGGGGGACAATGAGCAGTTCTTC. Residues: CASNSRTPGDNEQFF. The chain employs TRBV4-2 and TRBJ2-1, with D perhaps TRBD2 (6 bases). CDR3 size: 15 residues. Trimming removed 7 bases at V and 5 bases at J, with 18 bases between. The V gene's germline CDR1 is LGHNA and CDR2 YNFKEQ.

DNA for the CDR3: TGTGCCAGCAGTTACCTTGGAGGGAACGAAGCTTTCTTT. It encodes CASSYLGGNEAFF. The J gene is TRBJ1-1, the V gene TRBV6-9; D ambiguous. The CDR3 runs to 13 residues. Germline V gives CDR1 MNHGY, CDR2 SVAAGI. Trimming cost V 3 bases and J 8 bases, with 13 bases left between them.

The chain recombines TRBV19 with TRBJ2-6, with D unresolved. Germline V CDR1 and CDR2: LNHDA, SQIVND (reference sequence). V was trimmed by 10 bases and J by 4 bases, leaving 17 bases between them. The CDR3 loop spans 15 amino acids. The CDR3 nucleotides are TGTGCCACCCACGCCCGGGCGAGGGGGGCCAACGTCCTGACTTTC. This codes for CATHARARGANVLTF.

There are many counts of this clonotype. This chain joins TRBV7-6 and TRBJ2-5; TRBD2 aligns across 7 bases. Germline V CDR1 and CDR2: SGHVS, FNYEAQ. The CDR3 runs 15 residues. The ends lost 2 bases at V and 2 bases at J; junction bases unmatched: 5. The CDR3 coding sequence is TGTGCCAGCAGCTTATCTGGGGAGGGACAAGAGACCCAGTACTTC. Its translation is CASSLSGEGQETQYF.

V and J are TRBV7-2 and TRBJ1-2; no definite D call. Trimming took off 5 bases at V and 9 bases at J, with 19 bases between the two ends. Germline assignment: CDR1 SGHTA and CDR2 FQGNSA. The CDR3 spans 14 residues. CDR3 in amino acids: CASSLLPGQDRYTF. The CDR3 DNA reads TGTGCCAGCAGCCTTCTCCCGGGCCAGGATCGCTACACCTTC.

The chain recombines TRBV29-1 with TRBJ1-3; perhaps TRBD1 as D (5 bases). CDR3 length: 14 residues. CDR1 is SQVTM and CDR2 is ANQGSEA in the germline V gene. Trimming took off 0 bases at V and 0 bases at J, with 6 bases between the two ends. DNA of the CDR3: TGCAGCGTTGAAGAGGGACTCTCTGGAAACACCATATATTTT. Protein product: CSVEEGLSGNTIYF.

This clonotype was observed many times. The CDR3 coding sequence is TGCGCCAGCCGGGACTCCTCAGATACGCAGTATTTT. This sequence encodes CASRDSSDTQYF. The chain combines TRBV10-1 with TRBJ2-3, with D tentatively TRBD2 (6 bases). CDR3 length equals 12 residues. V shed 8 bases and J shed 4 bases, with 10 bases lying between them. Per the germline V gene, CDR1 is WNHNN and CDR2 is SYGVQD (reference sequence).

The CDR3 loop reads CASSLGLTSHEQYF. Here the CDR3 DNA reads TGTGCCAGCAGCCTGGGACTCACATCCCACGAGCAGTACTTC. V usage is TRBV7-2 and J usage is TRBJ2-7, with a tentative D call TRBD2 (6 bases). CDR3 size: 14 residues. CDR1 and CDR2 (germline): SGHTA, FQGNSA. Trimming shortened V by 5 bases and J by 5 bases, and 16 bases separated the two germline ends.

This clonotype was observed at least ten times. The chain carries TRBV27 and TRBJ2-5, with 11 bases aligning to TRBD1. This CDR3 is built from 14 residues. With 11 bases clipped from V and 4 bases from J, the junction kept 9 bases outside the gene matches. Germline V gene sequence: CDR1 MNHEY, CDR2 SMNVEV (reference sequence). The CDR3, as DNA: TGTGCCTCCAGGGACAGGGGGTTGGGAGAGACCCAGTACTTC. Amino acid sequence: CASRDRGLGETQYF.

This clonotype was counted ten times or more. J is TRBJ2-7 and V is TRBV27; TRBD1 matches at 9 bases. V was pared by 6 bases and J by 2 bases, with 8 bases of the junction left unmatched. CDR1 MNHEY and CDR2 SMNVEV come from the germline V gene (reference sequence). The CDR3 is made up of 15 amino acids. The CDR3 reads CASSWGQGVTYEQYF. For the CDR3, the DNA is TGTGCCAGCAGCTGGGGACAGGGAGTTACCTACGAGCAGTACTTC.